This TCR beta chain was captured by sequencing in a study of CD8+CD57+ T cells in acquired aplastic anemia. Note on this clonotype: The antigen is not known.

Study findings and constraints: Significance was not reached for CD8+ Simpson's diversity between patients and controls.

Genomic DNA served as template for TCR beta VDJ and CDR3 profiling. TCRdb re-called the reads with MiXCR, one entry per CDR3 protein. The sample shows about 160,000 distinct CDR3 sequences, 70% to 80% of them seen only once. Trimming took 3 bases from V and 4 from J, leaving 9 bases between them. Germline lookup yields CDR1 DFQATT and CDR2 SNEGSKA (reference sequence). The CDR3 runs to 12 residues. Patients included in sequencing had previously demonstrated CD8+CD57+ cell expansion by flow cytometry. This TCR was sampled from a human donor with aplastic anemia. The material sequenced was sorted CD4+, CD8+, or CD8+CD57+ T cells (not recorded which) from PBMCs. The chain links TRBV20-1 to TRBJ1-2; possibly TRBD1 for D (6 bases). The CDR3 loop reads CSAREGGYGYTF. CDR3 DNA: TGCAGTGCTAGGGAGGGGGGCTATGGCTACACCTTC.